These 16 T cell receptor beta chains were all obtained from the same sample, sequenced in a study of CD8 T cells in Susac syndrome. RNA amounts of roughly 0.45 to 1 ug underwent reverse transcription with random hexamers. MiXCR, applied by TCRdb to the immunoSEQ multiplex PCR reads, yields one record per CDR3 protein. The table includes 170,000 or so distinct CDR3 sequences, around 94% detected once. The sequenced sample consisted of CD4+ T cells from PBMCs. Every receptor here comes from a human donor with Susac syndrome.

This clonotype was recorded once. The chain recombines TRBV9 with TRBJ1-3; D not resolved. V shed 3 bases and J shed 2 bases, with 12 bases lying between them. The germline V gene has CDR1 SGDLS and CDR2 YYNGEE. CDR3 size: 15 residues. CDR3 coding DNA: TGTGCCAGCAGCGCCCTCGGGCCTCCTGGAAACACCATATATTTT. It specifies CASSALGPPGNTIYF.

The chain links TRBV28 to TRBJ2-1; 9 nucleotides agree with TRBD1. CDR1 is MDHEN, CDR2 SYDVKM, per germline. The CDR3 length is 16 residues. The junction had 10 bases not matched to a gene; V was cut back by 6 bases and J by 4 bases. CDR3 amino acids: CASSRRDRASYNEQFF. The CDR3 DNA is TGTGCCAGCAGCCGCAGGGACAGGGCGTCTTACAATGAGCAGTTCTTC.

A single count supports this clonotype. This chain joins TRBV6-6 and TRBJ2-1; weak D call: TRBD2 (5 bases). The CDR3 loop spans 12 amino acids. Trimming cost V 7 bases and J 7 bases, with 11 bases left between them. Germline CDR1 and CDR2: MNHNY and SVGAGI (reference sequence). CDR3 loop: CASKEAVNEQFF. The CDR3 DNA follows: TGTGCCAGCAAGGAGGCCGTGAATGAGCAGTTCTTC.

This chain connects TRBV7-3 to TRBJ1-1; D is unresolved. The CDR3 covers 13 residues. V lost 5 bases, J lost 0 bases, and 7 bases lay in between. Germline assignment: CDR1 SGHTA and CDR2 FQGTGA. CDR3 nucleotide sequence: TGTGCCAGCAGCCTCTATATGAACACTGAAGCTTTCTTT. Protein: CASSLYMNTEAFF.

Here the CDR3 reads CASSLGGPASYEQYF. The CDR3 nucleotides are TGTGCCAGCAGCTTAGGCGGGCCCGCATCCTACGAGCAGTACTTC. This rearrangement joins TRBV13 to TRBJ2-7; no clear D. Germline V gene sequence: CDR1 PRHDT, CDR2 FYEKMQ (reference sequence). Trimming pared 0 bases from V and 1 base from J, leaving 10 bases between. The CDR3 extends over 15 amino acids.

This sequence joins TRBV15 and TRBJ1-3, with D unclear. The CDR3 has 14 residues. CDR1 is LNHNV and CDR2 is YYDKDF in the germline V gene (reference sequence). Trimming took 9 bases from V and 4 from J, leaving 16 bases between them. The chain's CDR3 is CATRSLRAGNTIYF. Written as DNA, the CDR3 is TGTGCCACAAGGTCCCTGCGGGCCGGAAACACCATATATTTT.

J is TRBJ2-3 and V is TRBV12-5, with D perhaps TRBD1 (5 bases). V lost 1 base and J 5 bases, leaving 13 bases between the germline ends. The CDR3 contains 15 residues. Looked up from germline, CDR1 is LGHNT and CDR2 is FRNRAP. The CDR3 is CASGLATGPGDTQYF. For the CDR3, the DNA is TGTGCTAGTGGTTTGGCAACAGGTCCTGGAGATACGCAGTATTTT.

J is TRBJ1-4 and V is TRBV28, with 12 bases lining up with TRBD1. The J segment lost 7 bases and the V segment lost 4 bases, leaving 1 base of the junction unmatched. The CDR3 extends over 14 amino acids. The germline gives CDR1 MDHEN, CDR2 SYDVKM. In nucleotides, the CDR3 is TGTGCCAGCAGTTCGGGACAGGGGGCTGAAAAACTGTTTTTT. Amino acid sequence: CASSSGQGAEKLFF.

The V and J genes are TRBV7-8 and TRBJ1-5; D possibly corresponds to TRBD1 (6 bases). Per the germline V gene, CDR1 is SGHVS and CDR2 is FQNEAQ. V was clipped by 2 bases and J by 4 bases, with 12 bases between them. The CDR3 has 15 residues. This CDR3 reads CASSLSRDTNQPQHF. In nucleotides, the CDR3 is TGTGCCAGCAGCTTAAGTCGGGACACGAATCAGCCCCAGCATTTT.

This clonotype occurred once. The V call is TRBV20-1, the J call TRBJ2-5; D could derive from TRBD1 or TRBD2 (6 bases each). Trimming removed 0 bases from V and 5 bases from J, with 16 bases in between. There are 15 residues in the CDR3. Looked up from germline, CDR1 is DFQATT and CDR2 is SNEGSKA (reference sequence). CDR3 coding DNA: TGCAGTGCTAGAGATCCTGGGGGGCGAGGGGAGACCCAGTACTTC. Protein sequence: CSARDPGGRGETQYF.

The J gene is TRBJ2-5, the V gene TRBV2; TRBD2 might be the D (6 bases). V lost 7 bases and J 3 bases, leaving 12 bases between the germline ends. CDR1 and CDR2 (germline): SNHLY, FYNNEI. This CDR3 is 13 amino acids long. CDR3 loop: CASMEGSEETQYF. The CDR3 bases are TGTGCCAGCATGGAGGGTTCCGAAGAGACCCAGTACTTC.

The chain couples TRBV29-1 to TRBJ2-1, with D perhaps TRBD1 (6 bases). Trimming left V 6 bases short and J 3 bases short, with 12 bases between. This CDR3 has 13 amino acids. CDR1 is SQVTM, CDR2 ANQGSEA, per germline. The CDR3 loop reads CSVQGSGYNEQFF. The DNA of the CDR3 is TGCAGCGTACAGGGTTCGGGCTACAATGAGCAGTTCTTC.

The chain links TRBV11-2 to TRBJ2-3, with no clear D. The V end was cut by 8 bases, the J end by 7 bases, with 22 bases between. This CDR3 contains 15 residues. Germline CDR1 reads SGHAT; CDR2 reads FQNNGV. The CDR3: CASGLNHPLSNTQYF. The CDR3 DNA reads as TGTGCCAGCGGGTTGAATCATCCTTTATCCAATACGCAGTATTTT.

This chain joins TRBV2 and TRBJ1-1, with D tentatively TRBD1 (6 bases). The CDR3 spans 14 residues. Trimming took 7 bases from V and 1 from J, leaving 13 bases between them. Germline CDR1 reads SNHLY; CDR2 reads FYNNEI. In DNA, the CDR3 is TGTGCCAGCACGAGGGGGATAAAGAACACTGAAGCTTTCTTT. This codes for CASTRGIKNTEAFF.

V and J are TRBV20-1 and TRBJ2-7; TRBD2 matches 9 bases. The germline V gene has CDR1 DFQATT and CDR2 SNEGSKA (reference sequence). The length of the CDR3 is 13 residues. V was pared by 6 bases and J by 7 bases, with 10 bases of the junction left unmatched. Written as DNA, the CDR3 is TGCAGTGCCGAAATTAGCGGGAGCGGGGAGCAGTACTTC. Amino acid sequence: CSAEISGSGEQYF.

This sequence joins TRBV2 and TRBJ1-1; D is unclear. The germline gives CDR1 SNHLY, CDR2 FYNNEI. Trimming removed 0 bases from V and 10 bases from J, with 12 bases in between. This CDR3 region has 13 residues. In DNA, the CDR3 is TGTGCCAGCAGTGAAGCAGAGTTAGAGCGAGCTTTCTTT. This sequence encodes CASSEAELERAFF.